The sequence of this T cell receptor (beta chain) was determined in a study of shared clonotypes between healthy human individuals. As for the study in general: Researchers assigned three CD4 naive, three CD4 memory, two CD8 naive and one CD8 memory plate to each donor. General study results and limits: The sharing of 4% to 5.5% of naive CD4 clonotypes was seen across a handful of donors.

All donors were Caucasian adults living in Nashville, Tennessee. Regarding this clone: Antigen unknown.

Germline CDR1 and CDR2: SGDLS and YYNGEE. V was clipped by 0 bases and J by 8 bases, with 17 bases between them. CDR3 length: 16 residues. Method: immunoSEQ multiplex PCR; TCRdb's copy keeps in-frame clones and lacks some. Of some 2 million clones in the sample, 95% are singletons; the top ten hold 0.1% to 0.15%. What was sequenced was naive CD4+ T cells sorted from blood. Subset noted: CD45RA+ positively selected. The V and J genes are TRBV9 and TRBJ1-4, with D maybe TRBD1 (5 bases). The TCR originated in a man between 18 and 29 years old in good health. The CDR3 DNA is TGTGCCAGCAGCGTAGCCCGCGGAGCGCGGGGGGAAAAACTGTTTTTT. Translation: CASSVARGARGEKLFF.